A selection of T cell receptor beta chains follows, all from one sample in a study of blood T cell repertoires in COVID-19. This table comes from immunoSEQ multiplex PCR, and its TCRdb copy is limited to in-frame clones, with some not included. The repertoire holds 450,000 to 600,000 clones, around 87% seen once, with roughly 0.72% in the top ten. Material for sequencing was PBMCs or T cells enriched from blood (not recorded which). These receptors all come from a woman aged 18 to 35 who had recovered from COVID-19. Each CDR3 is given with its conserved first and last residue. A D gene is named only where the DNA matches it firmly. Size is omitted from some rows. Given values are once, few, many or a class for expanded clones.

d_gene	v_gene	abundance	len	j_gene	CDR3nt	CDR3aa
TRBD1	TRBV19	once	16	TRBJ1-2	TGTGCCAGTAGTATCCTGGGACAGGGGGCTTGGAGTGGCTACACCTTC	CASSILGQGAWSGYTF
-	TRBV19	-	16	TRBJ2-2	TGTGCCAGTAGTATAGGGGCGAGTATGGACACCGGGGAGCTGTTTTTT	CASSIGASMDTGELFF
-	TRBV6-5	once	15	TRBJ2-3	TGTGCCAGCAGTTCCTCAGTGGGCCCCGCAGATACGCAGTATTTT	CASSSSVGPADTQYF
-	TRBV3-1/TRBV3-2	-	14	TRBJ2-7	TGTGCCAGCAGCTACCGGGACTCCCCCTACGAGCAGTACTTC	CASSYRDSPYEQYF
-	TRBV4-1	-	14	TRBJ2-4	TGCGCCAGCAGCTCCCAGACTTCCAAAAACATTCAGTACTTC	CASSSQTSKNIQYF
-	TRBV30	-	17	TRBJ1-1	TGTGCCTGGAGTGTACGTCGTGTTCGGGGGTGGAACACTGAAGCTTTCTTT	CAWSVRRVRGWNTEAFF
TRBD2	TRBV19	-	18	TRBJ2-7	TGTGCCAGTAGTATAGCCCCCCTGGGGAGGGAAGGTGGGTACGAGCAGTACTTC	CASSIAPLGREGGYEQYF
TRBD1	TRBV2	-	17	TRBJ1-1	TGTGCCAGCAGTGAGTTCGGATTAGGACAGGGCCTACCCGAAGCTTTCTTT	CASSEFGLGQGLPEAFF
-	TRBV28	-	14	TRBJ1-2	TGTGCCAGCAGTCCCCCGGGACAACACTTTGGCTACACCTTC	CASSPPGQHFGYTF
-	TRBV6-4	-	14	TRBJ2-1	TGTGCCAGCAGCCGGGACTCCTCCTACAATGAGCAGTTCTTC	CASSRDSSYNEQFF
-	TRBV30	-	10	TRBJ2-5	TGTGCCCTAAGCCAAGAGACCCAGTACTTC	CALSQETQYF
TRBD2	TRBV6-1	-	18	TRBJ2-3	TGTGCCAGCAGTGAACATAAGAGTGGATTTGGGAGGGTTGGTACGCAGTATTTT	CASSEHKSGFGRVGTQYF
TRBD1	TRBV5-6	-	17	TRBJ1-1	TGTGCCAGCAGCGCGGGGACAGGGGCCCGGAGTGGGACTGAAGCTTTCTTT	CASSAGTGARSGTEAFF
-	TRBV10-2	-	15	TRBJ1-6	TGCGCCAGCAGTGAGTCGACTGAAGCTAATTCACCCCTCCACTTT	CASSESTEANSPLHF
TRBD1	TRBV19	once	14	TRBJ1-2	TGTGCCAGTAGTATAACAGGGGACAACTATGGCTACACCTTC	CASSITGDNYGYTF
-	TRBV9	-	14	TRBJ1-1	TGTGCCAGCAGCGTAGCAGGGAAGGGCGCTGAAGCTTTCTTT	CASSVAGKGAEAFF
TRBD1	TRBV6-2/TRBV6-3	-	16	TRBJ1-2	TGTGCCAGCAGTTACACCGTTACAGGGGGCAATTATGGCTACACCTTC	CASSYTVTGGNYGYTF
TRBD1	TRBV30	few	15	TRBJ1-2	TGTGCCTGGGGTGCTACGGACAGGGCTAACTATGGCTACACCTTC	CAWGATDRANYGYTF
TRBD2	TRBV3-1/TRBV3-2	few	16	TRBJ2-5	TGTGCCAGCAGCCAAAGACTAGCGGGGGGGCAAGAGACCCAGTACTTC	CASSQRLAGGQETQYF
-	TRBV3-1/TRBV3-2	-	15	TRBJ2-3	TGTGCCAGCAGCCAGGGCAGGCCGGGGGCAGATACGCAGTATTTT	CASSQGRPGADTQYF
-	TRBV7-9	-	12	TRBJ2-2	TGTGCCAGCAGCTTATATGCGTGGGAGCTGTTTTTT	CASSLYAWELFF
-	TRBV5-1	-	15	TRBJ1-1	TGCGCCAGCAGCTCTACAGGGATAGCTAACACTGAAGCTTTCTTT	CASSSTGIANTEAFF
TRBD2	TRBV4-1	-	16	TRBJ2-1	TGCGCCAGCAGCCAACCCGGGGGGGAGTCCTACAATGAGCAGTTCTTC	CASSQPGGESYNEQFF
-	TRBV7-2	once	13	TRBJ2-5	TGTGCCAGCAGCTTAGGTCGCCGGGAGACCCAGTACTTC	CASSLGRRETQYF
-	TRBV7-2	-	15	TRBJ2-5	TGTGCCAGCAGCTTTCCTCTAGCGAATAGTGAGACCCAGTACTTC	CASSFPLANSETQYF
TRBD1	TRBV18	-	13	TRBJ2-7	TGTGCCAGCTCTCCCGGGACAGGCGACGAGCAGTACTTC	CASSPGTGDEQYF
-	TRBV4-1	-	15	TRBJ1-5	TGCGCCAGCAGCCAAGATGGGGGGGCCCGTCAGCCCCAGCATTTT	CASSQDGGARQPQHF
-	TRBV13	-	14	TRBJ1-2	TGTGCCAGCAGCATCCGACGGGGATCGAGGGGCTACACCTTC	CASSIRRGSRGYTF
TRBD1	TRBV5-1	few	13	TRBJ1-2	TGCGCCAGCAGCGAGGGGACAGGGGACGGCTACACCTTC	CASSEGTGDGYTF
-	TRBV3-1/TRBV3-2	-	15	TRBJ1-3	TGTGCCAGCAGCCCGGTGGGGGCCTCTGGAAACACCATATATTTT	CASSPVGASGNTIYF
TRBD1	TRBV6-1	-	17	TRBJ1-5	TGTGCCAGCAGTGAAGCGGGACAGATCCTATACAATCAGCCCCAGCATTTT	CASSEAGQILYNQPQHF
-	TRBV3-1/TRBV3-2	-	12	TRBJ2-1	TGTGCCAGCAGCCTCCGGGGGTTTGTGCAGTTCTTC	CASSLRGFVQFF
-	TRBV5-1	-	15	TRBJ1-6	TGCGCCAGCAGCTTAACAGGGAAGAACAATTCACCCCTCCACTTT	CASSLTGKNNSPLHF
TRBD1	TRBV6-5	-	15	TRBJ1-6	TGTGCCAGCGGATCGACAGGGGGGGGAAATTCACCCCTCCACTTT	CASGSTGGGNSPLHF
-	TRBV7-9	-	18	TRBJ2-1	TGTGCCAGCAGCTTTAGGGGGTGGTTCTCCTCTACCCACAATGAGCAGTTCTTC	CASSFRGWFSSTHNEQFF
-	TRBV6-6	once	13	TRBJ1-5	TGTGCCAGCAGTTACGGGGAGGTGGAGCCCCAGCATTTT	CASSYGEVEPQHF